This T cell receptor beta chain was documented in a study of CD8 T cells in Susac syndrome. About 0.5 to 1 ug RNA was reverse transcribed with random hexamers. Across 54 Vbeta and 13 Jbeta, immunoSEQ multiplex PCR amplified TCR beta CDR3. MiXCR was run by TCRdb on the immunoSEQ multiplex PCR reads, yielding one entry per CDR3 protein. The sample carries 74,000 or so distinct CDR3 sequences, approximately 94% recorded once. This CDR3 is 17 amino acids long. With 2 bases removed from V and 5 bases from J, the gap between germline ends came to 19 bases. The genes are TRBV23-1 and TRBJ2-1; no definite D call. Being an ORF, TRBV23-1 has a function that is uncertain. The sequence was collected from a human donor with Susac syndrome. Sequenced sample: CD4+ T cells from PBMCs. The DNA for the CDR3 is TGCGCCAGCAGTCAAAAAGTCAGGACCCGTCCGAACAATGAGCAGTTCTTC. It translates to CASSQKVRTRPNNEQFF.